This T cell receptor beta chain was recorded in a study of T cell changes during pregnancy in multiple sclerosis. Per germline, CDR1 ENHRY and CDR2 SYGVKD. The CDR3 spans 10 residues. V lost 8 bases to trimming and J lost 9 bases, with 10 bases between them. The assay was immunoSEQ multiplex PCR, and TCRdb's table has in-frame clones only and misses some. The sample carries 100,000 or so clones, 90% to 95% recorded once. The sequencing here drew on peripheral blood, taken in the third trimester of pregnancy. This chain connects TRBV10-3 to TRBJ1-1; TRBD1 might be the D (5 bases). This receptor was identified in a female donor with multiple sclerosis, enrolled in a pregnancy study. CDR3 sequence (DNA): TGTGCCATCGGCAGGGAAAAAGCTTTCTTT. Encoded protein: CAIGREKAFF.